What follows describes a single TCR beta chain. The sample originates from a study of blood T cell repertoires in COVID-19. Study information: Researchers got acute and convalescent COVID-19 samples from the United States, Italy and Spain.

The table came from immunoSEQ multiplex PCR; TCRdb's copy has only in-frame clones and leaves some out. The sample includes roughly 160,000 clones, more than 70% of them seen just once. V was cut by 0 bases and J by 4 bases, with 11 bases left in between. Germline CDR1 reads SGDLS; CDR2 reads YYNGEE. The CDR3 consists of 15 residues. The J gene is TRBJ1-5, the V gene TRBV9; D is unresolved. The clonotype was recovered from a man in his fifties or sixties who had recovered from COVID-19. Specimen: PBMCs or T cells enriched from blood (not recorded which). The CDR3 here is CASSVGAGRNQPQHF. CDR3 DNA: TGTGCCAGCAGCGTAGGGGCGGGCCGTAATCAGCCCCAGCATTTT.